This passage covers 19 T cell receptor beta chains from one sample sequenced in a study of cytomegalovirus exposure and HLA in healthy donors. PCR amplification relied on 60 Vbeta primers (plus 13 Jbeta primers). The protocol was immunoSEQ multiplex PCR, while the TCRdb copy is restricted to in-frame clones and leaves out a portion. The repertoire consists of around 220,000 clones, with 83% occurring once and the leading ten covering approximately 1.5%. Sequencing was performed on PBMCs. These receptors all come from a girl aged 10 to 17 in good health and CMV-seronegative.

The rearrangement links TRBV30 to TRBJ2-5, with a weak D call TRBD2 (6 bases). TRBJ2-7 explains the end of the DNA better; the J call may be wrong. From germline, CDR1 is GTSNPN and CDR2 SVGIG (reference sequence). The CDR3 consists of 14 residues. This chain's CDR3 is CAWKWGSGPYEQYF. Here the CDR3 DNA reads TGTGCCTGGAAGTGGGGTAGCGGCCCCTACGAGCAGTACTTC.

This chain connects TRBV28 to TRBJ1-1, with 9 positions matching TRBD1. This CDR3 has 13 amino acids. Trimming took 4 bases from V and 10 from J; bases not matched to a gene: 7. Looked up from germline, CDR1 is MDHEN and CDR2 is SYDVKM. Here the CDR3 reads CASSSGQGGRAFF. CDR3 bases: TGTGCCAGCAGTTCGGGACAGGGAGGGCGAGCTTTCTTT.

The V call is TRBV5-1, the J call TRBJ2-3; 10 positions match TRBD2. Germline assignment: CDR1 SGHRS and CDR2 YFSETQ. The CDR3 is 18 residues long. Unmatched junction bases numbered 18, after V lost 4 bases and J lost 7 bases. The CDR3 region is CASSKTPPLAGASNTQYF. CDR3 sequence (DNA): TGCGCCAGCAGCAAGACCCCTCCCCTAGCGGGAGCTTCAAATACGCAGTATTTT. Variable domain in full (rest from reference TRBV5-1 and TRBJ2-3): KAGVTQTPRYLIKTRGQQVTLSCSPISGHRSVSWYQQTPGQGLQFLFEYFSETQRNKGNFPGRFSGRQFSNSRSEMNVSTLELGDSALYLCASSKTPPLAGASNTQYFGPGTRLTVL.

The chain links TRBV30 to TRBJ1-1; the D gene is possibly TRBD1 (5 bases). This CDR3 is 15 amino acids long. Germline V lookup: CDR1 GTSNPN, CDR2 SVGIG (reference sequence). V gave up 1 base and J gave up 1 base, with 13 bases separating them. CDR3 protein: CAWSEQGGQNTEAFF. The CDR3 nucleotides are TGTGCCTGGAGTGAGCAGGGCGGACAGAACACTGAAGCTTTCTTT.

This chain links TRBV5-8 with TRBJ2-5, with TRBD2 matching over 14 bases. V shed 5 bases and J 4 bases; nucleotides not matched to a gene: 13. In germline, CDR1 is SGHTS, CDR2 YDEGEE. This CDR3 comprises 18 residues. The chain's CDR3 is CASSTGLAGGQYGETQYF. CDR3 nucleotide sequence: TGTGCCAGCAGTACCGGACTAGCGGGGGGACAGTACGGAGAGACCCAGTACTTC.

The CDR3: CASSPQTGEGAVAFF. The CDR3 nucleotides read TGTGCCAGCAGCCCCCAGACAGGAGAAGGGGCGGTAGCTTTCTTT. The chain uses TRBV28 and TRBJ1-1; tentatively, D is TRBD1 (6 bases). V lost 6 bases and J lost 10, with 24 bases in between. The CDR3 contains 15 residues. Germline CDR1 is MDHEN and CDR2 is SYDVKM.

CDR3 sequence: CACVITWGRAGYTF. In nucleotides, the CDR3 is TGTGCCTGCGTGATAACATGGGGCAGGGCTGGCTACACCTTC. The chain has TRBV30 and TRBJ1-2; TRBD1 is a possible D gene (5 bases). Per the germline V gene, CDR1 is GTSNPN and CDR2 is SVGIG (reference sequence). This CDR3 has 14 residues. The V and J ends lost 6 bases and 7 bases respectively, with 21 bases between them.

The rearrangement links TRBV27 to TRBJ1-1; 9 positions match TRBD1. The germline gives CDR1 MNHEY, CDR2 SMNVEV (reference sequence). Unmatched junction bases numbered 4, after V lost 4 bases and J lost 4 bases. The CDR3 totals 14 residues. Here the CDR3 reads CASSWTGVSTEAFF. The CDR3, as DNA: TGTGCCAGCAGTTGGACAGGGGTTTCCACTGAAGCTTTCTTT.

Here the CDR3 reads CASSEESGHPQTGELFF. The CDR3 bases are TGTGCCAGCAGTGAAGAGTCCGGTCACCCTCAAACCGGGGAGCTGTTTTTT. The rearrangement uses TRBV6-1 and TRBJ2-2, with D hard to call. V was clipped by 1 base and J by 5 bases, with 17 bases between them. Germline lookup yields CDR1 MNHNS and CDR2 SASEGT. This CDR3 contains 17 residues.

The chain recombines TRBV11-2 with TRBJ2-7; 13 nucleotides align to TRBD2. The V segment lost 4 bases and the J segment 3 bases; nucleotides outside the gene matches: 15. From germline, CDR1 is SGHAT and CDR2 FQNNGV. This CDR3 has 19 amino acids. The chain's CDR3 is CASSSRTSGRGQGGYEQYF. The CDR3 coding sequence is TGTGCCAGCAGCTCGAGGACTAGCGGGAGAGGCCAGGGGGGCTACGAGCAGTACTTC.

The chain recombines TRBV28 with TRBJ1-1; D might be TRBD1 (6 bases). V was clipped by 6 bases and J by 6 bases, with 11 bases between them. The CDR3 is made up of 12 amino acids. CDR1 and CDR2 (germline): MDHEN, SYDVKM. As DNA, the CDR3 is TGTGCCAGCAGGAGGACAGCCCCTGAAGCTTTCTTT. Its protein is CASRRTAPEAFF. Drawing the rest from reference TRBV28 and TRBJ1-1, the complete variable domain is DVKVTQSSRYLVKRTGEKVFLECVQDMDHENMFWYRQDPGLGLRLIYFSYDVKMKEKGDIPEGYSVSREKKERFSLILESASTNQTSMYLCASRRTAPEAFFGQGTRLTVV.

The rearrangement uses TRBV28 and TRBJ1-1; D uncertain. Germline-derived CDR1 and CDR2 are MDHEN and SYDVKM. The CDR3 runs 13 residues. Trimming stripped 3 bases from V and 2 bases from J, with 7 bases between. Here the CDR3 reads CASSFRGNTEAFF. Here the CDR3 DNA reads TGTGCCAGCAGTTTTCGGGGAAACACTGAAGCTTTCTTT.

Notes on this clone: Additional DNA sequences in this sample encode the identical CDR3. The CDR3 DNA reads as TGTGCCAGCAGCTTAGCCGGGACAGGCTCCTACGAGCAGTACTTC. This gives the protein CASSLAGTGSYEQYF. V gene TRBV7-2 combines with J gene TRBJ2-7; TRBD1 matches at 8 bases. The CDR3 spans 15 residues. The ends lost 0 bases at V and 0 bases at J; junction bases unmatched: 1. The V gene's germline CDR1 is SGHTA and CDR2 FQGNSA.

The CDR3: CSVVGGNEKLFF. The CDR3 bases are TGCAGCGTTGTGGGGGGGAATGAAAAACTGTTTTTT. The genes are TRBV29-1 and TRBJ1-4, with a tentative D call TRBD1 (5 bases). This CDR3 comprises 12 residues. Germline V gene data show CDR1 as SQVTM and CDR2 as ANQGSEA. V was cut by 4 bases and J by 5 bases, with 8 bases left in between.

The CDR3 DNA sequence: TGTGCCTGGATGGCGGCGCCGAGCACAGATACGCAGTATTTT. Translated: CAWMAAPSTDTQYF. The chain employs TRBV30 and TRBJ2-3; D gene uncertain. The CDR3 has 14 residues. The germline CDR1 and CDR2 sequences are GTSNPN and SVGIG (reference sequence). Trimming stripped 4 bases from V and 0 bases from J, with 11 bases between.

V usage is TRBV4-3 and J usage is TRBJ2-7; 10 bases map to TRBD1. Trimming at V came to 3 bases and at J to 2 bases, leaving 7 bases not matched to a gene. Looked up from germline, CDR1 is LGHNA and CDR2 is YSLEER. This CDR3 has 16 residues. CDR3 residues: CASSQERDRGTYEQYF. The CDR3 bases are TGCGCCAGCAGCCAGGAACGGGACAGGGGTACCTACGAGCAGTACTTC.

The DNA of the CDR3 is TGTGCCAGCTCACCTTTCTTAGCGGGAGACTCGAATGAGCAGTTCTTC. Residues: CASSPFLAGDSNEQFF. The V and J genes are TRBV18 and TRBJ2-1; 9 positions agree with TRBD2. The CDR3 runs 16 residues. Trimming cost V 3 bases and J 7 bases; bases outside gene matches: 10. The germline gives CDR1 KGHSH, CDR2 LQKENI. Looking up the rest from reference TRBV18 and TRBJ2-1 gives the full variable domain: NAGVMQNPRHLVRRRGQEARLRCSPMKGHSHVYWYRQLPEEGLKFMVYLQKENIIDESGMPKERFSAEFPKEGPSILRIQQVVRGDSAAYFCASSPFLAGDSNEQFFGPGTRLTVL.

The V call is TRBV5-4, the J call TRBJ2-1; TRBD2 agrees at 12 bases. This CDR3 has 14 residues. The J segment lost 5 bases and the V segment lost 6 bases, leaving 3 bases of the junction unmatched. In germline, CDR1 is SGHNT, CDR2 YYREEE (reference sequence). In nucleotides, the CDR3 is TGTGCCAGCATACTAGCGGGAGGACACAATGAGCAGTTCTTC. Translated, it gives CASILAGGHNEQFF.

The chain joins TRBV30 to TRBJ2-7; D gene unclear. CDR3 length equals 13 residues. V was shortened by 0 bases and J by 2 bases, with 8 bases between the two germline ends. Germline V gene data show CDR1 as GTSNPN and CDR2 as SVGIG (reference sequence). CDR3 region: CAWSVQSPYEQYF. The DNA for the CDR3 is TGTGCCTGGAGTGTACAGTCCCCCTACGAGCAGTACTTC.